This section outlines one T cell receptor beta chain sequence together with its context. Its antigen is not yet known. The sample holds no much larger clone one base away, and base qualities are not on file. The record originates from a study of blood T cell repertoires in COVID-19 (dated by TCRdb to the early 2020s). At the level of the whole study: Samples covering the acute and convalescent phases of COVID-19 were provided by collaborators in the United States, Italy and Spain. The material from the prospective study consisted of cDNA or gDNA derived from T cells, B-cell-depleted T cells, or PBMCs. Deeply sampled blood TCRbeta repertoires from subjects exposed to, actively infected with, or recovered from COVID-19 were included in the dataset. The repertoires were released in a freely available public database meant as a resource for research on the immune response to SARS-CoV-2. Samples came from the ongoing ImmuneRACE study (first 160 participants) plus 1,254 subjects from 6 global collaborators. Nearly every sample came with metadata listing a de-identified subject ID, COVID-19 status, age in years and sex. Where available, HLA class I and class II types were taken from metadata supplied by the sample provider and were not determined by assay-based typing.

Samples from volunteer blood donors who had recovered from COVID-19 were contributed by a second Seattle source. Collaborating institutions collected whole blood in K2EDTA tubes following their own protocols. For TCRbeta analysis, collaborators shipped samples as frozen whole blood, isolated PBMCs, or DNA extracted from either of those sample types. TCRbeta CDR3 regions were amplified from genomic DNA by means of the immunoSEQ Assay, a bias-controlled multiplex PCR. Regarding the original processing steps: Nucleated cell counts per sample were estimated from amplification of reference gene primers within the assay. To quantify the absolute abundance of each unique TCRbeta CDR3 rearrangement, sequence reads were collapsed and filtered. For each sample, productive Simpson clonality was calculated by taking the square root of Simpson's diversity index across productive rearrangements. TCRdb's version of the immuneACCESS table is confined to in-frame rearrangements and falls short of the full clone set. An unresolved V gene accounts for under half of the shortfall where checked; the remainder is of unknown origin. V and J calls and clone size are given by that table; D and trimming were obtained from the DNA. The sample yields about 220,000 clones; approximately 84% were counted once. In total, the top ten clones hold roughly 3% of the sample.

From the cysteine up to the phenylalanine, the CDR3 has a length of 17 residues. The only DNA kept is the CDR3, 51 bases in frame from the first base. V is pared back by 6 bases and J by 5 bases, with 23 bases lying between the germline termini. CDR1 MNHEY and CDR2 SVGEGT are derived from the germline V gene. Here is what the overall study found, with its caveats: Clinical and demographic metadata were provided uncurated, with the amount varying by source and participant.

This sequence was found in a woman in her twenties or thirties who had recovered from COVID-19. The rearranged segments are TRBV6-2 or TRBV6-3 and TRBJ2-1; the D gene is perhaps TRBD2, from 5 matching bases. Material: peripheral blood. The encoded CDR3 is CASSLLPGNRVDNEQFF. The DNA sequence is as follows: TGTGCCAGCAGCCTCCTCCCGGGAAACCGGGTGGACAATGAGCAGTTCTTC.